This entry features one TCR beta chain sequence. Its antigen is unknown. These data come from a study of cytomegalovirus exposure and HLA in healthy donors. Study-wide findings and caveats: Some TCR beta chains (around 160 of them) were listed as cytomegalovirus-associated. Reports described diagnosis of cytomegalovirus status by the classifier as highly specific and sensitive. Available immune exposure information was restricted to CMV serostatus only. What a later analysis reportedly showed was that an Asian-associated ancestry cluster had fewer N-insertions than the approximately 700-donor mean.

Primers included in the PCR were 60 Vbeta and 13 Jbeta primers. The assay was immunoSEQ multiplex PCR, and TCRdb's table has in-frame clones only and misses some. This table has 150,000 to 200,000 clones, 75% appearing once. The V and J ends lost 5 bases and 4 bases respectively, with 11 bases between them. Germline V gene sequence: CDR1 SGHVS, CDR2 FNYEAQ. The CDR3 has 13 residues. The chain couples TRBV7-6 to TRBJ2-5, with D tentatively TRBD1 (6 bases). Sample: PBMCs. The TCR was taken from a male donor in good health and CMV-seronegative. The CDR3 region is CASSPGQLETQYF. The CDR3 DNA sequence: TGTGCCAGCAGCCCAGGACAGTTAGAGACCCAGTACTTC.